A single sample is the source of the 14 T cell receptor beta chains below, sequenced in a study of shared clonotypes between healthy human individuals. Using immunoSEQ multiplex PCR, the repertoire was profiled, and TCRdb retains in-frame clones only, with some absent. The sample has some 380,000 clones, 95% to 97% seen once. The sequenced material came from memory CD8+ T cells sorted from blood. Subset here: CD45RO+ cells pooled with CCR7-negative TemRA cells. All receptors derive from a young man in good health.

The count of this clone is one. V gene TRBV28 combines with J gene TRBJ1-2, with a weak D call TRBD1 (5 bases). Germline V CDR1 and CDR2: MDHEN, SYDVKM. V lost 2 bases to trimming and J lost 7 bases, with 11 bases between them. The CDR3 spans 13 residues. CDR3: CASSLTPGFGYTF. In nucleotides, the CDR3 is TGTGCCAGCAGTTTAACCCCAGGGTTTGGCTACACCTTC.

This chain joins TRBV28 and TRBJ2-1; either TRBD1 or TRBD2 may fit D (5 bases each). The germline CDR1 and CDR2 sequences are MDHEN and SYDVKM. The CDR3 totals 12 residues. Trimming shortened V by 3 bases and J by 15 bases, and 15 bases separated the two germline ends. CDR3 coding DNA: TGTGCCAGCAGTTTTCGGTCAGGGAGTCTGTTCTTC. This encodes CASSFRSGSLFF.

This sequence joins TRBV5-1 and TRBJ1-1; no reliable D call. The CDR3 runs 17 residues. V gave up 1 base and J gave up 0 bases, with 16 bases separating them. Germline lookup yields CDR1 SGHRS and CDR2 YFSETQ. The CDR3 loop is CASSLFIYGTVNTEAFF. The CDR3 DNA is TGCGCCAGCAGCTTGTTTATTTACGGTACAGTGAACACTGAAGCTTTCTTT. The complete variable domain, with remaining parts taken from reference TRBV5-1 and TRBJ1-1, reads KAGVTQTPRYLIKTRGQQVTLSCSPISGHRSVSWYQQTPGQGLQFLFEYFSETQRNKGNFPGRFSGRQFSNSRSEMNVSTLELGDSALYLCASSLFIYGTVNTEAFFGQGTRLTVV.

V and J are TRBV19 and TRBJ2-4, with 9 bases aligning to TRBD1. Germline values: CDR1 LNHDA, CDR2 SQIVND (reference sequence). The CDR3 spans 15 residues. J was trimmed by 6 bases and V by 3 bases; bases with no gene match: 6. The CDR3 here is CASSIYGTGRNIQYF. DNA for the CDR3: TGTGCCAGTAGTATCTACGGGACAGGGCGAAACATTCAGTACTTC.

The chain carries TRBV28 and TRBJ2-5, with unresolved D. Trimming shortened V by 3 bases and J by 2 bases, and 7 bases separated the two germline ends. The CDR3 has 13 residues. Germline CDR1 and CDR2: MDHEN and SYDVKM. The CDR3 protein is CASSFPPQETQYF. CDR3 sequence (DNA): TGTGCCAGCAGTTTTCCCCCACAAGAGACCCAGTACTTC.

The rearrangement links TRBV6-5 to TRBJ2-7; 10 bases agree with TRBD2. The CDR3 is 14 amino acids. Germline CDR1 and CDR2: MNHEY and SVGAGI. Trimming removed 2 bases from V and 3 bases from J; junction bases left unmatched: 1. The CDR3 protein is CASSYRLAGYEQYF. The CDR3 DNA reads TGTGCCAGCAGTTACCGACTAGCGGGCTACGAGCAGTACTTC.

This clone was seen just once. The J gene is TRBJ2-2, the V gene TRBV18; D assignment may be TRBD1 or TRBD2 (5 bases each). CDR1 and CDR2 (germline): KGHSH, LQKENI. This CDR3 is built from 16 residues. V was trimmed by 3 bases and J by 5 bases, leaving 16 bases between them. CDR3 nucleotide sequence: TGTGCCAGCTCACCCCAGGGACCGAGTCTAACCGGGGAGCTGTTTTTT. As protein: CASSPQGPSLTGELFF. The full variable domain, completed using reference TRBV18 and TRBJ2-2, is NAGVMQNPRHLVRRRGQEARLRCSPMKGHSHVYWYRQLPEEGLKFMVYLQKENIIDESGMPKERFSAEFPKEGPSILRIQQVVRGDSAAYFCASSPQGPSLTGELFFGEGSRLTVL.

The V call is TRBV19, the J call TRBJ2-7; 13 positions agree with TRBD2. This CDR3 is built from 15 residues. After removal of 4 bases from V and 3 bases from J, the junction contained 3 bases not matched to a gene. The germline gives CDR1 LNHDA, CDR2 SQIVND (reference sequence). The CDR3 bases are TGTGCCAGTAGTAGACTAGCGGGAGGCATCTACGAGCAGTACTTC. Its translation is CASSRLAGGIYEQYF.

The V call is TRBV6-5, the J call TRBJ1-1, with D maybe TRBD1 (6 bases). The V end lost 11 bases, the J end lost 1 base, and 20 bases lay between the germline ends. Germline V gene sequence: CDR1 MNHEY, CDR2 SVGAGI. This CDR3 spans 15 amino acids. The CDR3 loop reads CASSFDRRGNTEAFF. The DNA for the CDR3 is TGTGCCTCCTCCTTTGACAGGAGAGGGAACACTGAAGCTTTCTTT.

This CDR3 is CASSLKGGAPYEQYF. In DNA form, the CDR3 reads TGCGCCAGCAGCTTGAAGGGAGGTGCTCCCTACGAGCAGTACTTC. The rearrangement uses TRBV5-1 and TRBJ2-7; possible D gene TRBD2, 6 bases. The CDR3 contains 15 residues. V was clipped by 1 base and J by 2 bases, with 13 bases between them. CDR1 is SGHRS, CDR2 YFSETQ, per germline.

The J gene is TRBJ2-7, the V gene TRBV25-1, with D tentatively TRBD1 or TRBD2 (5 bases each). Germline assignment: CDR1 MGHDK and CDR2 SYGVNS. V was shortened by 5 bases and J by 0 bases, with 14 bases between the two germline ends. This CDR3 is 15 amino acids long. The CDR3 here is CASSYTGTYSYEQYF. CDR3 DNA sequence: TGTGCCAGCAGTTACACCGGGACCTACTCCTACGAGCAGTACTTC.

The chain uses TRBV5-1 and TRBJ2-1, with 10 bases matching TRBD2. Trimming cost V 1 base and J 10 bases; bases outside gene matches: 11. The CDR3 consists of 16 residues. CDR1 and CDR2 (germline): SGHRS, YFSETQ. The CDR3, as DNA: TGCGCCAGCAGCTTGCGTAGTCTAGCGGGAGTTAGGGAGCAGTTCTTC. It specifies CASSLRSLAGVREQFF.

CDR3 region: CASRGRTGESGQPQHF. DNA of the CDR3: TGTGCCAGCAGGGGGCGGACAGGGGAGTCAGGTCAGCCCCAGCATTTT. The chain has TRBV28 and TRBJ1-5, with TRBD1 matching 9 bases. This CDR3 has 16 residues. Trimming removed 6 bases from V and 6 bases from J; junction bases left unmatched: 12. Germline CDR1 MDHEN, CDR2 SYDVKM.

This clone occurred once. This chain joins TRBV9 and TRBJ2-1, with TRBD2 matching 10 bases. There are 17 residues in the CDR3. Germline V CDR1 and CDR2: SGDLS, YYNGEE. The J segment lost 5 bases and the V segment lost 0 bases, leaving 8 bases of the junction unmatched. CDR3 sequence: CASSVVGRTSGNNEQFF. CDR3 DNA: TGTGCCAGCAGCGTAGTAGGAAGGACTAGCGGCAACAATGAGCAGTTCTTC.